This T cell receptor beta chain was retrieved from a study of ipilimumab plus nivolumab after autologous stem cell transplantation. Assay used: immunoSEQ multiplex PCR; TCRdb lists only in-frame clones, some missing. The table lists approximately 40,000 clones, around 92% of them singletons. This CDR3 has 14 amino acids. V trimming: 1 base; J trimming: 3 bases; junction bases outside the gene matches: 5. CDR1 is SQVTM, CDR2 ANQGSEA, per germline. Comment on this clone: No antigen is known for it.

Overall study findings and caveats: Authors suggest TCR repertoire, Treg phenotype and gut microbiota support further study.

The clonotype originates from a male donor with multiple myeloma. Sample: PBMCs, taken in a trial of ipilimumab plus nivolumab as post-transplant consolidation. This sequence joins TRBV29-1 and TRBJ2-7; 8 positions agree with TRBD1. Written as DNA, the CDR3 is TGCAGCGTTGAAGGCCACGACAGGGGCTACGAGCAGTACTTC. It encodes CSVEGHDRGYEQYF.